The present T cell receptor (beta chain) was sequenced within a study of CD8+CD57+ T cells in acquired aplastic anemia. Study-level findings and limits: Sharing between patients and controls was observed for some 27 CD8+ CDR3 sequences.

To note about this clonotype: Its antigen is still unknown.

Whoever was chosen for sequencing had shown CD8+CD57+ cell expansion by flow cytometry. Genomic DNA constituted the template upon which TCR beta VDJ and CDR3 profiling was performed. TCRdb reprocessed the reads via MiXCR and lists one record per CDR3 protein. The sample has about 160,000 distinct CDR3 sequences, around 48% seen once. The source of this sequence is a human donor with aplastic anemia. Sequenced: sorted CD4+, CD8+, or CD8+CD57+ T cells (not recorded which) from PBMCs.

This CDR3 reads CASSLTTAGTDTQYF. CDR3 DNA: TGTGCCAGCAGCTTAACCACGGCTGGCACAGATACGCAGTATTTT. This sequence joins TRBV9 and TRBJ2-3; D remains ambiguous. Per germline, CDR1 SGDLS and CDR2 YYNGEE. V was clipped by 4 bases and J by 1 base, with 13 bases between them. The CDR3 is made up of 15 amino acids. The entire variable domain, with the rest obtained from reference TRBV9 and TRBJ2-3, is as follows: DSGVTQTPKHLITATGQRVTLRCSPRSGDLSVYWYQQSLDQGLQFLIQYYNGEERAKGNILERFSAQQFPDLHSELNLSSLELGDSALYFCASSLTTAGTDTQYFGPGTRLTVL.